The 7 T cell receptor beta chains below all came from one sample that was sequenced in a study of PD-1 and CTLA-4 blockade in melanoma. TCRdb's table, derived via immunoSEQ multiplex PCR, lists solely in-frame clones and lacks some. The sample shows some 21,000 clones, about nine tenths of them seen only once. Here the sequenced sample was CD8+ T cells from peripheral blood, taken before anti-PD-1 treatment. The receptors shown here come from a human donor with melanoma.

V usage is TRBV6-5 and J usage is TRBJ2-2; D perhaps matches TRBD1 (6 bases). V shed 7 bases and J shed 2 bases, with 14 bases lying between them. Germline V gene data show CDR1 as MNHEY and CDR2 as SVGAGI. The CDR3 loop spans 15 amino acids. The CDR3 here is CASTPGTLNTGELFF. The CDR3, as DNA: TGTGCCAGCACTCCCGGGACACTAAACACCGGGGAGCTGTTTTTT.

The CDR3 is CASSAGPSPTGELFF. The DNA for the CDR3 is TGTGCCAGCAGCGCGGGTCCGAGCCCAACCGGGGAGCTGTTTTTT. V is TRBV9 and J is TRBJ2-2; D not certain. Germline lookup yields CDR1 SGDLS and CDR2 YYNGEE. This CDR3 has 15 amino acids. Trimming removed 3 bases from V and 5 bases from J, with 14 bases in between.

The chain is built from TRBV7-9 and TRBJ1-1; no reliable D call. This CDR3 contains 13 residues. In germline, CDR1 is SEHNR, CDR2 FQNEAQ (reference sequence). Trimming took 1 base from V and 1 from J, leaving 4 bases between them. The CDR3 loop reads CASSLGTNTEAFF. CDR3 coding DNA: TGTGCCAGCAGCTTAGGGACGAACACTGAAGCTTTCTTT. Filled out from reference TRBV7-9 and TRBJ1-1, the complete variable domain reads DTGVSQNPRHKITKRGQNVTFRCDPISEHNRLYWYRQTLGQGPEFLTYFQNEAQLEKSRLLSDRFSAERPKGSFSTLEIQRTEQGDSAMYLCASSLGTNTEAFFGQGTRLTVV.

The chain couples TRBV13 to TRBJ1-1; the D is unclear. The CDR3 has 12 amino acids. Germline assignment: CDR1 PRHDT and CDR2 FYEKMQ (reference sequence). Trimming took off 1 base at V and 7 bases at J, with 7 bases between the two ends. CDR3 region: CASSLVGYEAFF. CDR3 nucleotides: TGTGCCAGCAGCTTAGTAGGGTATGAAGCTTTCTTT.

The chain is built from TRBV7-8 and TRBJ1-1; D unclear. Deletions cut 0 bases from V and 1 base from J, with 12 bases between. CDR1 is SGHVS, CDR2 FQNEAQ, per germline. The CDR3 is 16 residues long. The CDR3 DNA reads TGTGCCAGCAGCTTAGCTGGGGAAGTGTCGAACACTGAAGCTTTCTTT. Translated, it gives CASSLAGEVSNTEAFF.

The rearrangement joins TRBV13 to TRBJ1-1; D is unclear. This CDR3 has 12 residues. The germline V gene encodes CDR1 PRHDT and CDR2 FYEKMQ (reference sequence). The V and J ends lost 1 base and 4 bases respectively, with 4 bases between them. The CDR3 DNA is TGTGCCAGCAGCTTAGCTGGCACTGAAGCTTTCTTT. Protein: CASSLAGTEAFF. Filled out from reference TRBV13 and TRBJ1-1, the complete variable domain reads AAGVIQSPRHLIKEKRETATLKCYPIPRHDTVYWYQQGPGQDPQFLISFYEKMQSDKGSIPDRFSAQQFSDYHSELNMSSLELGDSALYFCASSLAGTEAFFGQGTRLTVV.

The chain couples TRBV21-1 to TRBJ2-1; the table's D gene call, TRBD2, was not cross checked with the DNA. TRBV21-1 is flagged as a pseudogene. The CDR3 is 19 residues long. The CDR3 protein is CASSKIGAGFEVRGNEQFF. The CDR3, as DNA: TGTGCCAGCAGCAAAATCGGGGCGGGATTCGAGGTAAGGGGCAATGAGCAGTTCTTC.